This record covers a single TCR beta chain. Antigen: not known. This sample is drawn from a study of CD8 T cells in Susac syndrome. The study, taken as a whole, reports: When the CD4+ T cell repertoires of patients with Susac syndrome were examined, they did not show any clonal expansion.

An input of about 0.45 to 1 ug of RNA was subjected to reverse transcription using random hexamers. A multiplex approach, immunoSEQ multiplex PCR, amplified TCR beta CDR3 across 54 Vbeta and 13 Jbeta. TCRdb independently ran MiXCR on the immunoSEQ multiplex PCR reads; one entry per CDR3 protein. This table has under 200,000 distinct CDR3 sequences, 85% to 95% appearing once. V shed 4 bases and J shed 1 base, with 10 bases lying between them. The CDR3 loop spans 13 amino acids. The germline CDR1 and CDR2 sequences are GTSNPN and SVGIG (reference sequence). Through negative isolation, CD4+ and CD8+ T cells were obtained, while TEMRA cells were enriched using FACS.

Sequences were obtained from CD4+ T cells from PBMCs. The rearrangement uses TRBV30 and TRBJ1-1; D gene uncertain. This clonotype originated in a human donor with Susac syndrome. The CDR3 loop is CAWTKMPNTEAFF. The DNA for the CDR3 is TGTGCCTGGACAAAAATGCCGAACACTGAAGCTTTCTTT.